One sample yielded the 24 T cell receptor beta chains listed below, sequenced in a study of regulatory T cells in long-lasting Graves disease. Regarding time point: newly diagnosed GD, antithyroid drugs for less than 3 months. TCR sequences were obtained from RNA taken from PBMCs. TCR beta libraries were built with iRepertoire HTBI primers and Arm-PCR of CDR3 regions. Each CDR3 protein is one row after TCRdb ran MiXCR on the multiplex PCR reads. This table has hundreds of thousands of distinct CDR3 sequences, around 15% appearing once. These data also formed part of another study, on T cells in Graves' hyperthyroidism and ophthalmopathy.

The specimen was peripheral blood mononuclear cells (PBMCs), collected at new diagnosis, from a patient treated with antithyroid drugs. All receptors derive from a man aged 40-49 years with Graves disease.

This clonotype was counted between two and nine times. This chain uses TRBV7-3 with TRBJ2-2; D may be TRBD1 (5 bases). This CDR3 has 14 residues. Trimming took 5 bases from V and 4 from J, leaving 11 bases between them. Germline CDR1 reads SGHTA; CDR2 reads FQGTGA. The CDR3 sequence: CASSPGHFTGELFF. CDR3 sequence (DNA): TGTGCCAGCAGCCCCGGACATTTCACCGGGGAGCTGTTTTTT. Full variable domain (rest looked up from reference TRBV7-3 and TRBJ2-2): GAGVSQTPSNKVTEKGKYVELRCDPISGHTALYWYRQSLGQGPEFLIYFQGTGAADDSGLPNDRFFAVRPEGSVSTLKIQRTERGDSAVYLCASSPGHFTGELFFGEGSRLTVL.

The chain is built from TRBV4-1 and TRBJ1-5, with a weak D call TRBD1 (6 bases). Per the germline V gene, CDR1 is MGHRA and CDR2 is YSYEKL. The V gene lost 4 bases and the J gene lost 3 bases, with 13 bases spanning the gap. CDR3 length: 15 residues. The CDR3 region is CASSRVDRTNQPQHF. Written as DNA, the CDR3 is TGCGCCAGCAGCCGGGTAGACAGGACCAATCAGCCCCAGCATTTT.

This clonotype was detected a few times. The chain is built from TRBV5-6 and TRBJ1-4; D gene uncertain. Trimming left V 2 bases short and J 4 bases short, with 12 bases between. The CDR3 is 15 residues long. CDR1 and CDR2 from the germline V gene are SGHDT and YYEEEE. The CDR3 spells CASSFRGGGNEKLFF. For the CDR3, the DNA is TGTGCCAGCAGCTTTCGCGGCGGTGGTAATGAAAAACTGTTTTTT.

Ten or more counts support this clonotype. The V call is TRBV20-1, the J call TRBJ2-7, with TRBD1 matching 9 bases. Looked up from germline, CDR1 is DFQATT and CDR2 is SNEGSKA (reference sequence). The CDR3 spans 14 residues. Germline trimming cut 5 bases from V and 2 bases from J; bases unmatched to any gene: 7. This CDR3 reads CSASGQGTTYEQYF. The CDR3 region has the DNA TGCAGTGCTTCAGGACAGGGGACGACCTACGAGCAGTACTTC.

This clonotype was counted many times. The V and J genes are TRBV10-1 and TRBJ1-1, with D possibly TRBD1 on 5 matching bases. The CDR3 extends over 15 amino acids. Germline CDR1 reads WNHNN; CDR2 reads SYGVQD (reference sequence). V lost 6 bases and J lost 1, with 15 bases in between. CDR3 DNA sequence: TGCGCCAGCAGAGGGGACCCAAGGAGGAACACTGAAGCTTTCTTT. Protein sequence: CASRGDPRRNTEAFF.

This clonotype was counted many times. The chain uses TRBV20-1 and TRBJ1-5; tentatively, D is TRBD1 (6 bases). The CDR3 runs 14 residues. Per the germline V gene, CDR1 is DFQATT and CDR2 is SNEGSKA (reference sequence). Trimming shortened V by 3 bases and J by 0 bases, and 9 bases separated the two germline ends. DNA of the CDR3: TGCAGTGCTAGGGGGGCGCATAGCAATCAGCCCCAGCATTTT. Its translation is CSARGAHSNQPQHF.

This clonotype came up many times. V and J are TRBV6-2 or TRBV6-3 and TRBJ2-7, with D perhaps matching TRBD2 (6 bases). Germline-derived CDR1 and CDR2 are MNHEY and SVGEGT. V shed 7 bases and J shed 2 bases, with 15 bases lying between them. The length of the CDR3 is 14 residues. CDR3 sequence reads: CASKSGGATYEQYF. The CDR3 DNA reads as TGTGCCAGCAAATCCGGCGGGGCAACCTACGAGCAGTACTTC.

This clonotype has just a few counts. The V gene is TRBV29-1, the J gene TRBJ2-7; D gene unclear. Germline CDR1 reads SQVTM; CDR2 reads ANQGSEA. CDR3 length equals 15 residues. V gave up 0 bases and J gave up 1 base, with 13 bases separating them. The CDR3 coding sequence is TGCAGCGTTGAAGAGAACAGCCCCGCTTCCTACGAGCAGTACTTC. Its protein is CSVEENSPASYEQYF.

This clonotype was seen at least ten times. The rearrangement joins TRBV30 to TRBJ2-3, with D possibly being TRBD1 or TRBD2 (6 bases each). The CDR3 loop spans 13 amino acids. Germline assignment: CDR1 GTSNPN and CDR2 SVGIG (reference sequence). The CDR3 reads CVLRGLNTDTQYF. CDR3 nucleotides: TGTGTACTTCGGGGGCTCAACACAGATACGCAGTATTTT.

This clonotype was observed a handful of times. This may be a read error: a much more frequent sequence differs by one nucleotide. The J gene is TRBJ2-7, the V gene TRBV11-1, with D perhaps TRBD1 (6 bases). V lost 7 bases, J lost 0 bases, and 16 bases lay in between. Germline CDR1 SGHAT, CDR2 FQDESV (reference sequence). The CDR3 runs to 15 residues. The CDR3: CASNSKQGHSYEQYF. The CDR3 coding sequence is TGTGCCAGCAACTCCAAGCAGGGGCACTCCTACGAGCAGTACTTC.

This clonotype was observed many times. The V and J genes are TRBV5-1 and TRBJ2-3, with 13 bases fitting TRBD2. There are 19 residues in the CDR3. With V trimmed by 3 bases and J by 7 bases, 17 bases remained unmatched. Germline V lookup: CDR1 SGHRS, CDR2 YFSETQ. In DNA form, the CDR3 reads TGCGCCAGCAGCTGGACACCGGGACTAGCGGGGACCCGCATGAATACGCAGTATTTT. Translated, it gives CASSWTPGLAGTRMNTQYF.

As to this clonotype: This could be a read error, since a much larger clone is one nucleotide away. The J gene is TRBJ2-2, the V gene TRBV12-3 or TRBV12-4; no clear D gene. V was shortened by 2 bases and J by 7 bases, with 17 bases between the two germline ends. This CDR3 is 16 amino acids long. The DNA for the CDR3 is TGTGCCAGCAGTTTACTCCCCGGTAGATGGGTCGGGGAGCTGTTTTTT. As protein: CASSLLPGRWVGELFF.

This clonotype was seen ten or more times. The chain is built from TRBV7-9 and TRBJ2-3; D may be TRBD1 (5 bases). This CDR3 is built from 15 residues. Germline values: CDR1 SEHNR, CDR2 FQNEAQ (reference sequence). V lost 5 bases and J lost 0, with 12 bases in between. The CDR3 region has the DNA TGTGCCAGCAGCCTCGGACACTCTAGCACAGATACGCAGTATTTT. It translates to CASSLGHSSTDTQYF.

This clonotype was detected a few times. The J gene is TRBJ1-1, the V gene TRBV29-1; 11 nucleotides agree with TRBD1. CDR3 length equals 13 residues. Germline V gene sequence: CDR1 SQVTM, CDR2 ANQGSEA. V was pared by 0 bases and J by 9 bases, with 3 bases of the junction left unmatched. The CDR3 sequence: CSVEEGQGAKAFF. In nucleotides, the CDR3 is TGCAGCGTTGAAGAAGGACAGGGGGCGAAAGCTTTCTTT.

At least ten counts were recorded for this clonotype. The V gene is TRBV5-1, the J gene TRBJ2-1; D possibly corresponds to TRBD1 (5 bases). Trimming shortened V by 1 base and J by 6 bases, and 11 bases separated the two germline ends. The length of the CDR3 is 14 residues. The germline gives CDR1 SGHRS, CDR2 YFSETQ. DNA for the CDR3: TGCGCCAGCAGCTTGTTTTTACAGGCCAATGAGCAGTTCTTC. Its translation: CASSLFLQANEQFF. Complete variable domain (other parts from reference TRBV5-1 and TRBJ2-1): KAGVTQTPRYLIKTRGQQVTLSCSPISGHRSVSWYQQTPGQGLQFLFEYFSETQRNKGNFPGRFSGRQFSNSRSEMNVSTLELGDSALYLCASSLFLQANEQFFGPGTRLTVL.

This clonotype came up many times. The rearrangement links TRBV7-9 to TRBJ2-7; 9 bases match TRBD1. CDR1 is SEHNR, CDR2 FQNEAQ, per germline (reference sequence). The CDR3 runs to 17 residues. The junction had 13 bases not matched to a gene; V was cut back by 4 bases and J by 3 bases. CDR3 DNA: TGTGCCAGCAGCTCAACGGACGTGGGACAGGGAATCTACGAGCAGTACTTC. Residues: CASSSTDVGQGIYEQYF.

This clonotype was counted many times. The chain has TRBV10-3 and TRBJ1-1; D unclear. The CDR3 has 15 residues. Germline values: CDR1 ENHRY, CDR2 SYGVKD. Trimming removed 6 bases at V and 0 bases at J, with 14 bases between. For the CDR3, the DNA is TGTGCCATCAGCCCCGAAGGTCCAATGAACACTGAAGCTTTCTTT. This gives the protein CAISPEGPMNTEAFF.

Concerning this clonotype itself: One junction end disagrees with the germline gene, perhaps due to a read error. The chain combines TRBV19 with TRBJ2-7, with TRBD2 identical over 7 bases. Germline lookup yields CDR1 LNHDA and CDR2 SQIVND (reference sequence). The CDR3 runs 10 residues. CDR3 DNA sequence: TGTGCCAGTAGAGATCGGGACTACCAGTGG. Translating gives CASRDRDYQW.

This clonotype has just a few counts. The rearrangement uses TRBV7-9 and TRBJ1-5; tentatively, D is TRBD1 (5 bases). This CDR3 spans 15 amino acids. Germline lookup yields CDR1 SEHNR and CDR2 FQNEAQ (reference sequence). V was clipped by 5 bases and J by 6 bases, with 17 bases between them. The CDR3 reads CASSPVRAGGQPQHF. CDR3 DNA: TGTGCCAGCAGCCCCGTTCGCGCGGGGGGTCAGCCCCAGCATTTT.

This chain connects TRBV30 to TRBJ2-3; D call uncertain. The V gene lost 6 bases and the J gene lost 6 bases, with 13 bases spanning the gap. Germline-derived CDR1 and CDR2 are GTSNPN and SVGIG (reference sequence). The CDR3 loop spans 12 amino acids. The CDR3 protein is CACSLSQDTQYF. DNA for the CDR3: TGTGCCTGCTCGCTTTCCCAGGATACGCAGTATTTT.

This clonotype was recorded many times. The genes are TRBV20-1 and TRBJ2-1; 9 bases map to TRBD1. Germline V gene lookup returns CDR1 DFQATT and CDR2 SNEGSKA (reference sequence). With V trimmed by 4 bases and J by 7 bases, 14 bases remained unmatched. CDR3 length: 16 amino acids. DNA of the CDR3: TGCAGTGCTATGGGGACAGGGATATCCGGCCGGAATGAGCAGTTCTTC. Amino acids: CSAMGTGISGRNEQFF.

This clonotype has at least ten counts. V and J are TRBV15 and TRBJ1-4; D gene unclear. There are 15 residues in the CDR3. Germline V gives CDR1 LNHNV, CDR2 YYDKDF (reference sequence). The V end lost 4 bases, the J end lost 8 bases, and 17 bases lay between the germline ends. CDR3 region: CATSKTTTRLEKLFF. In DNA form, the CDR3 reads TGTGCCACCAGCAAGACCACCACCAGGCTGGAAAAACTGTTTTTT.

This clonotype was detected ten times or more. The chain recombines TRBV12-3 or TRBV12-4 with TRBJ2-3, with 9 nucleotides matching TRBD1. The trim removed 7 bases at V and 5 bases at J, leaving 7 bases unmatched. This CDR3 is built from 14 residues. CDR3 sequence reads: CASTPTGGIDTQYF. The DNA of the CDR3 is TGTGCCAGCACCCCGACAGGGGGAATAGATACGCAGTATTTT.

This clonotype was detected ten times or more. The CDR3 region has the DNA TGTGCCAGCAGCGCCCTCCCAGGGGTTTCCTACGAGCAGTACTTC. Translating it yields CASSALPGVSYEQYF. This sequence joins TRBV9 and TRBJ2-7; TRBD1 is a possible D gene (6 bases). Trimming took 3 bases from V and 1 from J, leaving 14 bases between them. CDR1 and CDR2 (germline): SGDLS, YYNGEE. The CDR3 consists of 15 residues. The full variable domain, with the rest looked up from reference TRBV9 and TRBJ2-7, is DSGVTQTPKHLITATGQRVTLRCSPRSGDLSVYWYQQSLDQGLQFLIQYYNGEERAKGNILERFSAQQFPDLHSELNLSSLELGDSALYFCASSALPGVSYEQYFGPGTRLTVT.